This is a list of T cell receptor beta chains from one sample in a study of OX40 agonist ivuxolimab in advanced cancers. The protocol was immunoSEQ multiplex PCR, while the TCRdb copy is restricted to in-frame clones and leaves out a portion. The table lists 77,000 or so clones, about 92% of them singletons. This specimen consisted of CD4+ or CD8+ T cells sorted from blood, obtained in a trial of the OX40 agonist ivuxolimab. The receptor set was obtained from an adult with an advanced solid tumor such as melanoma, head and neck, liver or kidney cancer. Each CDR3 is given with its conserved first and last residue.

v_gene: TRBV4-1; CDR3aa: CASSQDGGGSYNEQFF
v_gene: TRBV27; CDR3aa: CASSLSGASPSGTQYF
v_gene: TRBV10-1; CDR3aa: CASNKVTYNEQFF
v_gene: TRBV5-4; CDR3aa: CASSLIEGETQYF
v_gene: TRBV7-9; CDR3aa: CASSLGPNYGYTF
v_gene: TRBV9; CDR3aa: CASSATGGDKNIQYF
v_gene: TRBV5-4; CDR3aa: CASSRTGNTEAFF
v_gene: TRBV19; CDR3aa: CASSIQRGLTDTQYF
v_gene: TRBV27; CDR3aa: CASSPRQDRVYEQYF
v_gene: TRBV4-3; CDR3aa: CASSQGRSVTDTQYF
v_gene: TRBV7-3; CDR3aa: CASSLTGVGYTF
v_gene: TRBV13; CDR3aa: CASTLGRYQETQYF
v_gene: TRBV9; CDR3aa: CASSPGQRNTDTQYF
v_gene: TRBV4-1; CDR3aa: CASSQWTGDEKLFF
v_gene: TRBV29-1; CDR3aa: CSVPAPSGGGTGELFF
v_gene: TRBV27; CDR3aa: CASSPDREASYEQYF
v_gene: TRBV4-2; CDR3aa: CARRDQPQHF
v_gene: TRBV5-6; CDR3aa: CASSAGPYQPQHF
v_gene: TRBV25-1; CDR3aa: CASSEGSSGNTIYF
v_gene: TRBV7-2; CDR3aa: CASSLDLGTKNIQYF
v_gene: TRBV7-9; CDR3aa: CASSLPNFYEQYF
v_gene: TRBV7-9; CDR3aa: CASSLVQGGNTIYF
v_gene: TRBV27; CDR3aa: CASSFSTPGGAYEQYF
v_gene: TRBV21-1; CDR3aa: CASHPGSAEAFF
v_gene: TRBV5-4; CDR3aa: CASSPSPTGGVDEQYF
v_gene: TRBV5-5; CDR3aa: CASSLGGGYTF
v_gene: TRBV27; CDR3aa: CASRNQPQHF
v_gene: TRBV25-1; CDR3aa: CASSYGTSFQFF
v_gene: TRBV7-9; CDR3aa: CASSLAGLSHLVEQYF
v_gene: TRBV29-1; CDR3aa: CSVADSTDTQYF
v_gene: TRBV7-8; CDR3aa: CASSFGLAGGQAFPEQFF
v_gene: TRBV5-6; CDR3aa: CASSFGTGGEKLFF
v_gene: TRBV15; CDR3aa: CATSHTTGGGGELFF
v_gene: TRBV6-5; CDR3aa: CASSYTGIYEQYF
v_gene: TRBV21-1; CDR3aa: CARRGGQGEEGQFF
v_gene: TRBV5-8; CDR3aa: CASSLGQGAGETQYF
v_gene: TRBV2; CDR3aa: CASSESRAERPGYTF
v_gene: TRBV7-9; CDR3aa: CASSAQGTKNIQYF
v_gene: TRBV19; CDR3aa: CASSTGFSYEQYF
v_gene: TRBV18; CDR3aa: CASSPSGQLQETQYF
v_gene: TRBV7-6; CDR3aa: CASSSHGDEQYF
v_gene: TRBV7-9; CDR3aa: CASSSQEVYEAFF
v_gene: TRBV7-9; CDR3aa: CASSFLGQPQHF
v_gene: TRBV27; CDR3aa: CASSFTGEYGEQFF
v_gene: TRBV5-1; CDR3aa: CASSLAPGSNEKLFF
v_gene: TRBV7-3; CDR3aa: CASSLTGLAGEADTQYF
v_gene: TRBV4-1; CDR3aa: CASSPTQVSGANYGYTF
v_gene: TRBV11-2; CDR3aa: CASNLGAPSTDTQYF
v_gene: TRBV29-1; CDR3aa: CSVAPSGPVEAFF
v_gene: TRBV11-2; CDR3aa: CASSLGQGGNYGYTF
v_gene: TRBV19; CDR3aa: CASSNRDFSTDTQYF
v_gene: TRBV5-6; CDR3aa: CASSSRVTLYEQYF
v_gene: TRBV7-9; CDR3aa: CASSFPGQGVYNEQFF
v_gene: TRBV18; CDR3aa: CASSPPTGEETQYF
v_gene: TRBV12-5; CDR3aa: CASGGVASSAQTGNTIYF
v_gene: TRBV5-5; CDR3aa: CASSWGSAEAFF
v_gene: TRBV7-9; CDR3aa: CASSSAGGGLAKNIQYF
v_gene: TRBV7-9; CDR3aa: CASSLQPGQGGWWTEAFF
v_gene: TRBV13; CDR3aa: CASSTRTGNTDTQYF